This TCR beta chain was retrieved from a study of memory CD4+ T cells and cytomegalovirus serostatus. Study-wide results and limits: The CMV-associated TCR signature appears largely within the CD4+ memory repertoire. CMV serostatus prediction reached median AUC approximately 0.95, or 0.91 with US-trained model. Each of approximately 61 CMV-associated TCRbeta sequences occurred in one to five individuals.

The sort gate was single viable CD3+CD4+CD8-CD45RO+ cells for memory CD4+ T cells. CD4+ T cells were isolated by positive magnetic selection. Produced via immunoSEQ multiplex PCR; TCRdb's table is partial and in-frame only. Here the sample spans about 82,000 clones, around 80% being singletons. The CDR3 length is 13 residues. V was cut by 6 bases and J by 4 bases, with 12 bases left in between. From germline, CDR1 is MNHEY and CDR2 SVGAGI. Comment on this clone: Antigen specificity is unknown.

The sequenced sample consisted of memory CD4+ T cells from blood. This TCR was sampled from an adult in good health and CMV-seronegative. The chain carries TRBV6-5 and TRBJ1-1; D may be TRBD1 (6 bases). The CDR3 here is CASRLQGFTEAFF. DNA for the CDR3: TGTGCCAGCAGGCTACAGGGATTCACTGAAGCTTTCTTT.